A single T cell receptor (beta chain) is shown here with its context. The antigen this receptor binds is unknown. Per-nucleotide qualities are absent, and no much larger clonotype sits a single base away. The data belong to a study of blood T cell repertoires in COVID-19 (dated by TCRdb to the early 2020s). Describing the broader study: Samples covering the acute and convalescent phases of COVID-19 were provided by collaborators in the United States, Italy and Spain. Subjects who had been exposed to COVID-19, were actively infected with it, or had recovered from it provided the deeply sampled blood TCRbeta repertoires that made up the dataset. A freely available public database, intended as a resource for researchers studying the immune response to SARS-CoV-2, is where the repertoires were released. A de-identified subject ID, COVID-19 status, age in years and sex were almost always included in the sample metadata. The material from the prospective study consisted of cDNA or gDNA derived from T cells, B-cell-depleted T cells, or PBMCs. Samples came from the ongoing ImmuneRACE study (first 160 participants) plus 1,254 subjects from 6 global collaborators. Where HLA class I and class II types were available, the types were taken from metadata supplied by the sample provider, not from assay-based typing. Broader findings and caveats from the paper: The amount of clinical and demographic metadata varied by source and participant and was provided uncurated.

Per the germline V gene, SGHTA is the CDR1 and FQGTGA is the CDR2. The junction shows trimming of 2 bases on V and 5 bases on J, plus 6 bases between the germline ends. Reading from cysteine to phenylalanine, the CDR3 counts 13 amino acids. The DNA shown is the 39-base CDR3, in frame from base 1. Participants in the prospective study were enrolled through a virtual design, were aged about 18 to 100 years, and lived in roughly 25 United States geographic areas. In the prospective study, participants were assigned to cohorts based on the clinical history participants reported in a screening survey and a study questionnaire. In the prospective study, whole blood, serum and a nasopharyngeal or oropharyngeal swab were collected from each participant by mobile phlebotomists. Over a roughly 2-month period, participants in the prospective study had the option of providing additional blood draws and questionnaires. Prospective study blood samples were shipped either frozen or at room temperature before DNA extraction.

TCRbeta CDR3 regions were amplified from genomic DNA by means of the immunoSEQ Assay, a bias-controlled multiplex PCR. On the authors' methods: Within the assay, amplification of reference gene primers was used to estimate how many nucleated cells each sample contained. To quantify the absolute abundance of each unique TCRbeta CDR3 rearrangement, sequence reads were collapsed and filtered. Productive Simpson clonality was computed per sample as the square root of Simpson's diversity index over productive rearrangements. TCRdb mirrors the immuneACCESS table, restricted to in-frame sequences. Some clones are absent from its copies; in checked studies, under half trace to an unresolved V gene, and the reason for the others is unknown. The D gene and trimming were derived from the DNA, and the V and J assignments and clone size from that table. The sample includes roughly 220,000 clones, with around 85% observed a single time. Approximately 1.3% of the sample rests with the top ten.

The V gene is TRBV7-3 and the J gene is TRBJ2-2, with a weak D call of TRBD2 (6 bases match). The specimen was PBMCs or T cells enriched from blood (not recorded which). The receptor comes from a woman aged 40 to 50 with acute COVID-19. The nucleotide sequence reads TGTGCCAGCAGCTTAGCGGGGACCGGGGAGCTGTTTTTT. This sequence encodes CASSLAGTGELFF.